This T cell receptor beta chain is from a study of T cells in Graves' hyperthyroidism and ophthalmopathy. What was amplified from RNA transcripts were TCR beta CDR3 regions. First-round RT-PCR targeting the TCR CDR3 was performed with the HTBI primer set. TCRdb passed the multiplex PCR reads through MiXCR, listing each CDR3 protein once. Counted here are roughly 350,000 distinct CDR3 sequences, more than 11% occurring once; the ten biggest clones make up around 23%. The sample holds a few counts of this clonotype. A junction boundary mismatches the germline segment, possibly from a read error. Clinicians diagnosed patients from clinical symptoms, serum thyroxine and TRAb, thyroid ultrasound and orbital computed tomography. The CDR3 covers 13 residues.

The chain couples TRBV12-3 or TRBV12-4 to TRBJ1-6; possibly TRBD1 for D (6 bases). Sequencing was carried out using blood. The TCR comes from a woman aged 25 to 45 with Graves' hyperthyroidism. For the CDR3, the DNA is TGTGCCAGCATCTTAGGGGGGGATTCACCCCCCCACTTT. It encodes CASILGGDSPPHF.